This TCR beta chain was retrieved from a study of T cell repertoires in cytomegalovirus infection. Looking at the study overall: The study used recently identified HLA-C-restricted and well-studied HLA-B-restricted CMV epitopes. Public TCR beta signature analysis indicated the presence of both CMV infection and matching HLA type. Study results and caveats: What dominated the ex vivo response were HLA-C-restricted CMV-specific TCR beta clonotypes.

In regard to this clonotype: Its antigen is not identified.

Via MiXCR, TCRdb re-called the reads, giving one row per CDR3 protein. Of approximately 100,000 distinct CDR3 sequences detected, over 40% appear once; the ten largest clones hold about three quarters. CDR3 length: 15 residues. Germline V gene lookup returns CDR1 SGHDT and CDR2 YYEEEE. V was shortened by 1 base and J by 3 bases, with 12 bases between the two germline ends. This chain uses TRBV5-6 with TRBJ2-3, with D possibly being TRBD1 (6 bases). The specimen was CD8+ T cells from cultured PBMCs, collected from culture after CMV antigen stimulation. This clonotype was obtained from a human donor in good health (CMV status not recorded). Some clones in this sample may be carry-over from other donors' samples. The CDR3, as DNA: TGTGCCAGCAGCTTGAGGGCAGGGGAAACAGATACGCAGTATTTT. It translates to CASSLRAGETDTQYF.